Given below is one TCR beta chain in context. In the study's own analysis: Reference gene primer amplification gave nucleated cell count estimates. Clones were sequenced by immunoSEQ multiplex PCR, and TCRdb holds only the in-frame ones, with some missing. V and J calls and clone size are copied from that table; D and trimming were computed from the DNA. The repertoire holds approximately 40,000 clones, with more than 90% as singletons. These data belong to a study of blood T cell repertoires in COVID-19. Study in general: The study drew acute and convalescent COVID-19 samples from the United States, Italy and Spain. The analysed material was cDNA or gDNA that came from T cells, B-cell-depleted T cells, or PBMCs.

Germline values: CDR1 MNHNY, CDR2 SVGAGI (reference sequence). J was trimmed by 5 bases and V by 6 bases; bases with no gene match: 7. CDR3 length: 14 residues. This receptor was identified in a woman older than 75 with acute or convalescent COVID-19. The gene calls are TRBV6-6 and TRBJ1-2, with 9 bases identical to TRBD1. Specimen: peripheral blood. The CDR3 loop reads CASRRQQGAYGYTF. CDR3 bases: TGTGCCAGCAGGCGTCAACAGGGGGCGTATGGCTACACCTTC.